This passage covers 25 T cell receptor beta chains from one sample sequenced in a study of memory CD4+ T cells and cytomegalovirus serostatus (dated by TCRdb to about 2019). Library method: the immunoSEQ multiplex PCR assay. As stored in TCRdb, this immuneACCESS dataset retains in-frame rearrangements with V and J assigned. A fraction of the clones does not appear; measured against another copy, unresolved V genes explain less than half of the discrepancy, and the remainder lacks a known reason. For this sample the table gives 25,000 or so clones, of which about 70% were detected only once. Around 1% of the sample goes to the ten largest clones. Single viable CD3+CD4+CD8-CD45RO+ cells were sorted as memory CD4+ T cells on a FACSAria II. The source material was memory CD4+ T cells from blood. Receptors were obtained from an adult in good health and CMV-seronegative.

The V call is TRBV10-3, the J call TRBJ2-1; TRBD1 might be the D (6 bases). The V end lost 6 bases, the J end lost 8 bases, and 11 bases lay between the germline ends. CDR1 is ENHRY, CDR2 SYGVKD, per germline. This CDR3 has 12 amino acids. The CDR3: CAISLQGYEQFF. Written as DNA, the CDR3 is TGTGCCATCAGCTTACAGGGCTATGAGCAGTTCTTC.

CDR3 bases: TGTGCCAGTAGTACCTCCGGGACAGGGCGAGAAAAACTGTTTTTT. Encoded protein: CASSTSGTGREKLFF. The chain combines TRBV19 with TRBJ1-4; 9 positions agree with TRBD1. The CDR3 is 15 amino acids. The germline gives CDR1 LNHDA, CDR2 SQIVND (reference sequence). V lost 4 bases and J lost 8; bases outside the gene matches: 8.

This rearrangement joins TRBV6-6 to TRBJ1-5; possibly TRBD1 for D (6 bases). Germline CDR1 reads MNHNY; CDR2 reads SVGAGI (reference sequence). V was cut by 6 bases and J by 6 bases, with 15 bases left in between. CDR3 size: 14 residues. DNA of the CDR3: TGTGCCAGCAGCCCTACAGGGATGGGTCAGCCCCAGCATTTT. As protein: CASSPTGMGQPQHF.

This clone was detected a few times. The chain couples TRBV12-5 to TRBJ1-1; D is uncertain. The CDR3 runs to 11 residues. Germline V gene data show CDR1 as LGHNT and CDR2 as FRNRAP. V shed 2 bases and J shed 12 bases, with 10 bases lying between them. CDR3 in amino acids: CASGLTEETFF. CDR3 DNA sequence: TGTGCTAGTGGTTTGACCGAGGAGACTTTCTTT.

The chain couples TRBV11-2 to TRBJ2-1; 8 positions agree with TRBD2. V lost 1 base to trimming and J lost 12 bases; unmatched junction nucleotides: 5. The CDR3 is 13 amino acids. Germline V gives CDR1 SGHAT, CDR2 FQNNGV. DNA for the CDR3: TGTGCCAGCAGCTTAGGTCAAGCGGGGGTGCAGTTCTTC. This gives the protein CASSLGQAGVQFF.

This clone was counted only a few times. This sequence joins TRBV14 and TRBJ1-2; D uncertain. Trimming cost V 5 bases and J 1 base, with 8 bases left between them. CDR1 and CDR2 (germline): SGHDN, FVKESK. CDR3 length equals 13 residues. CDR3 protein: CASSETFNYGYTF. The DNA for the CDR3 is TGTGCCAGCAGCGAGACGTTTAACTATGGCTACACCTTC.

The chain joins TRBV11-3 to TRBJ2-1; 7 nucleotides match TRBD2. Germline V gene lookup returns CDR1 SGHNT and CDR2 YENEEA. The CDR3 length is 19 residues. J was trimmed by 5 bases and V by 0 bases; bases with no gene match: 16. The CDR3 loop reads CASSLDQSSGRAENNEQFF. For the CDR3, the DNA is TGTGCCAGCAGCTTAGATCAGTCAAGTGGGAGGGCCGAGAACAATGAGCAGTTCTTC.

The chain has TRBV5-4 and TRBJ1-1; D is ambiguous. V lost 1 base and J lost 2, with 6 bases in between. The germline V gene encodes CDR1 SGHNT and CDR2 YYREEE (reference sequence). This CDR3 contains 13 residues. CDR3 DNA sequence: TGTGCCAGCAGCTTGACAGAAAACACTGAAGCTTTCTTT. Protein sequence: CASSLTENTEAFF.

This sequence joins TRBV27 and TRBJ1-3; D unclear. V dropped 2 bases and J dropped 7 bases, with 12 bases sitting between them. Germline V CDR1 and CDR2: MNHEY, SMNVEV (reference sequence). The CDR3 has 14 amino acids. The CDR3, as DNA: TGTGCCAGCAGTTTAGGGAACGAAATCAACACCATATATTTT. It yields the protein CASSLGNEINTIYF.

The CDR3 coding sequence is TGTGCCAGCTCACCACCGGAGGCCGCCGGGGAGCTGTTTTTT. This gives the protein CASSPPEAAGELFF. The chain has TRBV18 and TRBJ2-2; tentative D call: TRBD2 (5 bases). This CDR3 contains 14 residues. V shed 0 bases and J shed 6 bases, with 8 bases lying between them. Germline loops: CDR1 KGHSH, CDR2 LQKENI. Variable domain in full (rest from reference TRBV18 and TRBJ2-2): NAGVMQNPRHLVRRRGQEARLRCSPMKGHSHVYWYRQLPEEGLKFMVYLQKENIIDESGMPKERFSAEFPKEGPSILRIQQVVRGDSAAYFCASSPPEAAGELFFGEGSRLTVL.

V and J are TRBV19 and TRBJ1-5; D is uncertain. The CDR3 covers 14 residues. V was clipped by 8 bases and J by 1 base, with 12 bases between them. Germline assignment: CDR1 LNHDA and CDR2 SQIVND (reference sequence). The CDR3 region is CASRNWESNQPQHF. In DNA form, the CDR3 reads TGTGCCAGTCGAAACTGGGAAAGCAATCAGCCCCAGCATTTT.

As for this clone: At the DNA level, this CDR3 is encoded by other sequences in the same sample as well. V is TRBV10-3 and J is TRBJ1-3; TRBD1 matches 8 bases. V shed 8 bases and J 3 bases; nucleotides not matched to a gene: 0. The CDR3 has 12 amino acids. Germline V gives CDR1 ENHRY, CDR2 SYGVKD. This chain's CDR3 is CAIGQGGNTIYF. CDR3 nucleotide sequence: TGTGCCATCGGACAGGGTGGAAACACCATATATTTT.

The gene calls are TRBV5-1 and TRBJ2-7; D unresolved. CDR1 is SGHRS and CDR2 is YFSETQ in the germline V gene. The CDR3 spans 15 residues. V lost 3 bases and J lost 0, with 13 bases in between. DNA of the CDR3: TGCGCCAGCAGCTCAGGAGTTCGGAGCTCCTACGAGCAGTACTTC. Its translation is CASSSGVRSSYEQYF.

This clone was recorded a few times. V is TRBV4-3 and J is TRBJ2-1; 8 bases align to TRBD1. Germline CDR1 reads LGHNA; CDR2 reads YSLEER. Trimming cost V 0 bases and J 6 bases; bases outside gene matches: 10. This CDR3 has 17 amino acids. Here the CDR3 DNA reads TGCGCCAGCAGCCAAGATGTGCGGACAGGGACCCTCAATGAGCAGTTCTTC. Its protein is CASSQDVRTGTLNEQFF.

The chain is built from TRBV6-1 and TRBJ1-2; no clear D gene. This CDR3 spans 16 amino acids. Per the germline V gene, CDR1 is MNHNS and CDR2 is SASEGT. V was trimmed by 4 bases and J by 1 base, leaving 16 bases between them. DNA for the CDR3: TGTGCCAGCAGTGGGGGAACCTCAGACCATAACTATGGCTACACCTTC. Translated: CASSGGTSDHNYGYTF.

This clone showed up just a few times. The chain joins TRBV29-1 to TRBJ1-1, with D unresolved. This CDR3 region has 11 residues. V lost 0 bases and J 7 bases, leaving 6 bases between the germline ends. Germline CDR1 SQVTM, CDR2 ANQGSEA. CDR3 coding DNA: TGCAGCGTTGAAGATCCAAATGAAGCTTTCTTT. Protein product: CSVEDPNEAFF.

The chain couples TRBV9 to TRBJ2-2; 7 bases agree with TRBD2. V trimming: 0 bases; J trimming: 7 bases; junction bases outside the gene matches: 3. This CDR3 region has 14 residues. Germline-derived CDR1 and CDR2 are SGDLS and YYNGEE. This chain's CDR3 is CASSVGGGIGELFF. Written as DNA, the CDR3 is TGTGCCAGCAGCGTAGGGGGGGGAATCGGGGAGCTGTTTTTT.

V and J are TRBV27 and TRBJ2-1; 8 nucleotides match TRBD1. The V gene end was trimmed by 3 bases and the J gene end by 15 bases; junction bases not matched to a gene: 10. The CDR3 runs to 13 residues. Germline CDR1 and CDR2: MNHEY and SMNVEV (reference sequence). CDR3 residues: CASSFISGQATFF. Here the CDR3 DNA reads TGTGCCAGCAGTTTTATTTCGGGACAGGCGACGTTCTTC.

CDR3 DNA: TGTGCCAGCAGTTACTCGCCCAATCAGCCCCAGCATTTT. As protein: CASSYSPNQPQHF. This rearrangement joins TRBV6-5 to TRBJ1-5; no clear D gene. This CDR3 region has 13 residues. Per the germline V gene, CDR1 is MNHEY and CDR2 is SVGAGI. V dropped 0 bases and J dropped 3 bases, with 3 bases sitting between them.

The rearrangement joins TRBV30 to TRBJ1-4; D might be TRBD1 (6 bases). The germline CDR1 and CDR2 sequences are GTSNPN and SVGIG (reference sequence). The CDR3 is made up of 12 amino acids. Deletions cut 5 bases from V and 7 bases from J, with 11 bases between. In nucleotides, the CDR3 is TGTGCCTGGCGAGGGGGAGGTGAAAAACTGTTTTTT. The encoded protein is CAWRGGGEKLFF.

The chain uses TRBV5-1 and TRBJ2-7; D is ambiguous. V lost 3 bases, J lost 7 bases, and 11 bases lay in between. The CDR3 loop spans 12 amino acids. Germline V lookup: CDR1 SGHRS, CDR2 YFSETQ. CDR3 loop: CASSSTTPEQYF. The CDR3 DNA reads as TGCGCCAGCAGCTCCACAACCCCGGAGCAGTACTTC.

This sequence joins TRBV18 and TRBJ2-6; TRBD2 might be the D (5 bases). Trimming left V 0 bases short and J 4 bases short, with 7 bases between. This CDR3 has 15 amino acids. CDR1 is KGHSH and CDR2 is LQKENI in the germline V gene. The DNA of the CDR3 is TGTGCCAGCTCACCACCCGGAGGAGGGGCCAACGTCCTGACTTTC. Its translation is CASSPPGGGANVLTF.

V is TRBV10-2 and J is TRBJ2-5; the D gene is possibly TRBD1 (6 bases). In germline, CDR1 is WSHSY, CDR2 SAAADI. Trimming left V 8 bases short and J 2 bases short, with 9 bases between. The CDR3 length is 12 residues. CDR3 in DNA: TGCGCCAGCGGACAGAGACAAGAGACCCAGTACTTC. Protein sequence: CASGQRQETQYF.

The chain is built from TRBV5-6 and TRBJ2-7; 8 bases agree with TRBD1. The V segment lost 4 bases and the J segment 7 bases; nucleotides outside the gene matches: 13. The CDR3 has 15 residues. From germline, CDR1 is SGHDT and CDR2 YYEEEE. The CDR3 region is CASSRDPGQEREQYF. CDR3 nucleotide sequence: TGTGCCAGCAGCCGGGACCCGGGACAGGAAAGAGAGCAGTACTTC.

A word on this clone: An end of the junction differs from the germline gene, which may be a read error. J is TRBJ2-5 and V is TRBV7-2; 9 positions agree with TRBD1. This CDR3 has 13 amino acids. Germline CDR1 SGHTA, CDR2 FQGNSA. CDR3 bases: TGTGCCAGCAGCTTAGGAGGGACAGGGTCGGGGGACTTC. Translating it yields CASSLGGTGSGDF.